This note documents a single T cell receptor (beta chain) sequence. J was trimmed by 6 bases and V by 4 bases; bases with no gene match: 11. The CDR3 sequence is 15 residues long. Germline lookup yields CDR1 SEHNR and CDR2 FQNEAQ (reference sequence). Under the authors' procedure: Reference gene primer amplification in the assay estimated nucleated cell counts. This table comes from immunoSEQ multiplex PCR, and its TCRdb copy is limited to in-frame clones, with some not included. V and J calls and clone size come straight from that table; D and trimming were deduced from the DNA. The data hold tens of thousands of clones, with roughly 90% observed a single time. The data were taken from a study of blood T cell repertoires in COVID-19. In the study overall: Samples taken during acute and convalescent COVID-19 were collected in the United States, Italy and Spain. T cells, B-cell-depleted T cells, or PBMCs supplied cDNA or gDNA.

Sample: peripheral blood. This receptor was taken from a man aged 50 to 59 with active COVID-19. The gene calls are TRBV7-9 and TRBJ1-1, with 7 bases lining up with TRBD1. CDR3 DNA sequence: TGTGCCAGCAGCTCGTACAGGGGCAAAGCGCCTGAAGCTTTCTTT. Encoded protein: CASSSYRGKAPEAFF.